The sequence of this T cell receptor (beta chain) was determined in a study of CD8+ T cells in alopecia areata. The overall study: Treatment comprised oral tofacitinib, 5 to 10 mg twice daily, in treated patients. Study-level results: Elevated clonality characterized lesional scalp relative to normal scalp, particularly in alopecia totalis/universalis. Scalp and blood samples kept many expanded lesional clones throughout tofacitinib. Scalp samples also yield sequences from resident alphabeta T cells of normal skin.

About this clone itself: What it recognizes is unknown. One end of the junction does not line up with germline, which may come from a read error.

RNA, once extracted, was reverse transcribed into cDNA for use as the sequencing template. Using immunoSEQ multiplex PCR, the repertoire was profiled, and TCRdb retains in-frame clones only, with some absent. The sample contains fewer than 150,000 clones, approximately 55% of which appear only once. This CDR3 region has 11 residues. CDR1 is SEHNR and CDR2 is FQNEAQ in the germline V gene (reference sequence). Treatment of the sample: oral pan-JAK inhibitor, 5-10 mg twice daily. The sample in question was CD4+ T cells sorted from blood, obtained at week 24, from a patient treated with tofacitinib. V is TRBV7-9 and J is TRBJ1-2, with D tentatively TRBD1 (6 bases). This TCR came from a human donor with alopecia areata. The CDR3 loop reads CASSNRVTSLF. CDR3 sequence (DNA): TGTGCCAGCAGCAACAGGGTTACTTCCCTATTC.